These T cell receptor beta chains were read from a single sample in a study of OX40 agonist ivuxolimab in advanced cancers. Profiling relied on immunoSEQ multiplex PCR, and the TCRdb table lists in-frame clones only, not all of them. In the table there are tens of thousands of clones, roughly 89% of which are singletons. Source: CD4+ or CD8+ T cells sorted from blood, taken in a trial of the OX40 agonist ivuxolimab. Source of these receptors: an adult with an advanced solid tumor such as melanoma, head and neck, liver or kidney cancer. CDR3s include the opening cysteine and the closing phenylalanine or tryptophan. The order of the fields is V gene, D gene, clone size, J gene, CDR3 protein, CDR3 DNA. D genes are given only for firm matches. For some rows the clone size is stated as once, few or many, or as a class when expanded; others skip it.

TRBV4-3,TRBD1,few,TRBJ1-1,CASRLYPGQGNTEAFF,TGCGCCAGCCGACTTTACCCGGGACAGGGAAACACTGAAGCTTTCTTT
TRBV4-2,TRBD1,.,TRBJ2-7,CASGAGTEGTKQYF,TGTGCCAGCGGAGCCGGGACAGAGGGGACGAAGCAGTACTTC
TRBV5-1,TRBD2,.,TRBJ2-1,CASSLTSGDNEQFF,TGCGCCAGCAGCCTAACTAGCGGCGACAATGAGCAGTTCTTC
TRBV6-5,.,.,TRBJ2-3,CASRATAGDTQYF,TGTGCCAGCAGGGCTACGGCGGGAGATACGCAGTATTTT
TRBV15,TRBD1,.,TRBJ2-1,CATSREQGLYEQFF,TGTGCCACCAGCAGAGAACAGGGGTTGTATGAGCAGTTCTTC
TRBV4-3,.,.,TRBJ2-2,CASSQDALPSTGELFF,TGCGCCAGCAGCCAGGACGCACTACCCAGCACCGGGGAGCTGTTTTTT
TRBV10-3,TRBD2,.,TRBJ2-1,CAISEGLAGVAEQFF,TGTGCCATCAGTGAAGGACTAGCGGGGGTGGCTGAGCAGTTCTTC
TRBV27,TRBD2,.,TRBJ2-1,CASSVRGTSGRAYNEQFF,TGTGCCAGCAGTGTACGGGGGACTAGCGGGAGGGCTTACAATGAGCAGTTCTTC
TRBV5-1,TRBD1,.,TRBJ2-7,CASSSGQGAVEQYF,TGCGCCAGCAGCTCTGGACAGGGGGCGGTCGAGCAGTACTTC
TRBV6-6,.,.,TRBJ2-7,CASKGLASTYEQYF,TGTGCCAGCAAAGGACTCGCCTCAACTTACGAGCAGTACTTC
TRBV30,.,once,TRBJ1-2,CAWSVTMFGGYTF,TGTGCCTGGAGTGTAACCATGTTCGGTGGCTACACCTTC